A single sample is the source of the 20 T cell receptor beta chains below, sequenced in a study of blood T cell repertoires in COVID-19. Using immunoSEQ multiplex PCR, the repertoire was profiled, and TCRdb retains in-frame clones only, with some absent. The sample shows around 130,000 clones, around nine tenths of them seen only once. The sequenced sample was peripheral blood. These receptors were collected from a man between 65 and 85 years old with active COVID-19.

The genes are TRBV7-2 and TRBJ2-2, with a possible D match to TRBD1 (6 bases). The CDR3 extends over 16 amino acids. Germline-derived CDR1 and CDR2 are SGHTA and FQGNSA. Trimming removed 1 base at V and 5 bases at J, with 14 bases between. The CDR3 DNA is TGTGCCAGCAGCTTAGGTTCGCAGGGGCCAACCGGGGAGCTGTTTTTT. As protein: CASSLGSQGPTGELFF.

This rearrangement joins TRBV9 to TRBJ2-5; 11 nucleotides align to TRBD1. Germline trimming cut 0 bases from V and 4 bases from J; bases unmatched to any gene: 2. CDR1 and CDR2 (germline): SGDLS, YYNGEE. The CDR3 length is 15 residues. CDR3: CASSVGGTGGETQYF. DNA for the CDR3: TGTGCCAGCAGCGTAGGCGGGACAGGGGGAGAGACCCAGTACTTC. Full variable domain (missing parts from reference TRBV9 and TRBJ2-5): DSGVTQTPKHLITATGQRVTLRCSPRSGDLSVYWYQQSLDQGLQFLIQYYNGEERAKGNILERFSAQQFPDLHSELNLSSLELGDSALYFCASSVGGTGGETQYFGPGTRLLVL.

The chain employs TRBV19 and TRBJ2-4; the match to TRBD1 covers 8 bases. Germline CDR1 LNHDA, CDR2 SQIVND (reference sequence). The length of the CDR3 is 15 residues. J lost 7 bases, V lost 2 bases, and 7 bases had no gene match. In DNA, the CDR3 is TGTGCCAGTAGTATAATGCAGGGGGCTTGGAACATTCAGTACTTC. It yields the protein CASSIMQGAWNIQYF.

The rearrangement links TRBV6-5 to TRBJ1-1; a possible D gene is TRBD1 (6 bases). This CDR3 region has 14 residues. V lost 6 bases, J lost 1 base, and 12 bases lay in between. Germline CDR1 reads MNHEY; CDR2 reads SVGAGI. The CDR3 loop reads CASSPTGRNTEAFF. CDR3 nucleotides: TGTGCCAGCAGCCCCACAGGGCGGAACACTGAAGCTTTCTTT.

CDR3 DNA sequence: TGTGCCAGCAGGGTGGGACTAGCGGGATGCCTTAGCTCCTACAATGAGCAGTTCTTC. This translates into CASRVGLAGCLSSYNEQFF. The chain carries TRBV21-1 and TRBJ2-1; TRBD2 is the table's D call and was not checked against the DNA. TRBV21-1 represents a pseudogene. CDR3 length equals 19 residues.

V is TRBV18 and J is TRBJ1-5, with D perhaps matching TRBD1 (6 bases). Trimming took 3 bases from V and 5 from J, leaving 8 bases between them. Germline-derived CDR1 and CDR2 are KGHSH and LQKENI. The CDR3 is 13 residues long. CDR3 sequence (DNA): TGTGCCAGCTCACCGGCAGGGGATCAGCCCCAGCATTTT. It yields the protein CASSPAGDQPQHF.

This clone was recorded only once. The chain uses TRBV19 and TRBJ2-5; 12 bases match TRBD2. The CDR3 is 15 amino acids. J gave up 5 bases and V 3 bases, and 4 bases lay outside the gene matches. Looked up from germline, CDR1 is LNHDA and CDR2 is SQIVND (reference sequence). CDR3 residues: CASSIRTSGTETQYF. CDR3 DNA: TGTGCCAGTAGTATCCGGACTAGCGGGACTGAGACCCAGTACTTC. The variable domain in full, with the rest retrieved from reference TRBV19 and TRBJ2-5, is DGGITQSPKYLFRKEGQNVTLSCEQNLNHDAMYWYRQDPGQGLRLIYYSQIVNDFQKGDIAEGYSVSREKKESFPLTVTSAQKNPTAFYLCASSIRTSGTETQYFGPGTRLLVL.

J is TRBJ2-3 and V is TRBV2; TRBD2 might be the D (6 bases). This CDR3 has 15 amino acids. V was clipped by 0 bases and J by 2 bases, with 9 bases between them. From germline, CDR1 is SNHLY and CDR2 FYNNEI. The CDR3, as DNA: TGTGCCAGCAGTGAAGCGAGCGGGTACACAGATACGCAGTATTTT. Its protein product is CASSEASGYTDTQYF.

CDR3 amino acids: CASSLRRIQETQYF. As DNA, the CDR3 is TGTGCCAGCAGCTTAAGGAGGATCCAAGAGACCCAGTACTTC. The V call is TRBV7-2, the J call TRBJ2-5, with D possibly being TRBD2 (5 bases). CDR1 and CDR2 (germline): SGHTA, FQGNSA. The CDR3 length is 14 residues. Trimming stripped 2 bases from V and 1 base from J, with 8 bases between.

The chain is built from TRBV28 and TRBJ1-2, with D perhaps TRBD1 (6 bases). The V gene's germline CDR1 is MDHEN and CDR2 SYDVKM. The V end lost 2 bases, the J end lost 7 bases, and 17 bases lay between the germline ends. The CDR3 consists of 15 residues. Here the CDR3 DNA reads TGTGCCAGCAGTTTAATTATGATGGGGGCCGCTGGCTACACCTTC. Its protein product is CASSLIMMGAAGYTF.

The chain combines TRBV6-1 with TRBJ2-5; 11 bases match TRBD2. Germline CDR1 reads MNHNS; CDR2 reads SASEGT. CDR3 length equals 17 residues. The V and J ends lost 3 bases and 0 bases, in that order; junction bases with no gene match: 6. The CDR3 spells CASSDWASGRYQETQYF. CDR3 bases: TGTGCCAGCAGTGATTGGGCTAGCGGGAGGTACCAAGAGACCCAGTACTTC.

The rearrangement uses TRBV12-3 or TRBV12-4 and TRBJ1-1; D might be TRBD1 (6 bases). This CDR3 region has 13 residues. V lost 3 bases and J lost 3, with 8 bases in between. The CDR3 sequence is CASSFYRDTEAFF. For the CDR3, the DNA is TGTGCCAGCAGTTTTTACAGGGACACTGAAGCTTTCTTT.

This clone has just one count. The chain carries TRBV30 and TRBJ2-7, with 7 bases lining up with TRBD2. J was trimmed by 9 bases and V by 0 bases; bases with no gene match: 11. Germline assignment: CDR1 GTSNPN and CDR2 SVGIG (reference sequence). The CDR3 contains 14 residues. The CDR3 region has the DNA TGTGCCTGGAGTGTACCAGGACTAGTAGGTCGGCAGTACTTC. This sequence encodes CAWSVPGLVGRQYF.

The chain uses TRBV5-1 and TRBJ2-2, with TRBD1 matching 7 bases. The trim removed 3 bases at V and 5 bases at J, leaving 4 bases unmatched. Germline lookup yields CDR1 SGHRS and CDR2 YFSETQ. The CDR3 runs to 14 residues. The CDR3 nucleotides are TGCGCCAGCAGCTATCAGGGGGAGACCGGGGAGCTGTTTTTT. It yields the protein CASSYQGETGELFF. The full variable domain, its missing parts supplied by reference TRBV5-1 and TRBJ2-2, is KAGVTQTPRYLIKTRGQQVTLSCSPISGHRSVSWYQQTPGQGLQFLFEYFSETQRNKGNFPGRFSGRQFSNSRSEMNVSTLELGDSALYLCASSYQGETGELFFGEGSRLTVL.

The chain combines TRBV7-8 with TRBJ2-1, with D maybe TRBD2 (5 bases). The CDR3 is 15 amino acids. CDR1 and CDR2 from the germline V gene are SGHVS and FQNEAQ. Trimming cost V 3 bases and J 8 bases, with 17 bases left between them. CDR3: CASSFLEGVEDEQFF. CDR3 DNA sequence: TGTGCCAGCAGCTTTTTAGAGGGAGTGGAGGATGAGCAGTTCTTC.

CDR3 region: CASSLGGNNEKLFF. The CDR3 DNA reads as TGTGCCAGCAGTTTAGGAGGAAATAATGAAAAACTGTTTTTT. V gene TRBV28 combines with J gene TRBJ1-4; no firm D call. Germline values: CDR1 MDHEN, CDR2 SYDVKM. The CDR3 has 14 amino acids. Trimming removed 2 bases from V and 4 bases from J, with 8 bases in between.

This chain uses TRBV7-9 with TRBJ2-1, with a possible D match to TRBD2 (5 bases). Germline CDR1 and CDR2: SEHNR and FQNEAQ (reference sequence). V lost 5 bases, J lost 7 bases, and 9 bases lay in between. The CDR3 has 12 residues. CDR3 nucleotides: TGTGCCAGCAGCGCACTAGGGAATGAGCAGTTCTTC. Protein product: CASSALGNEQFF.

This clone appeared once. The chain carries TRBV7-2 and TRBJ1-2; D is ambiguous. Between the trimmed V and J ends, which lost 5 bases and 0 bases, there was a span of 7 bases. From germline, CDR1 is SGHTA and CDR2 FQGNSA. The CDR3 consists of 13 residues. The DNA of the CDR3 is TGTGCCAGCAGCCCCGACACTAACTATGGCTACACCTTC. Translated: CASSPDTNYGYTF. Full variable domain (missing parts from reference TRBV7-2 and TRBJ1-2): GAGVSQSPSNKVTEKGKDVELRCDPISGHTALYWYRQSLGQGLEFLIYFQGNSAPDKSGLPSDRFSAERTGGSVSTLTIQRTQQEDSAVYLCASSPDTNYGYTFGSGTRLTVV.

The rearrangement joins TRBV5-8 to TRBJ1-2; 9 bases match TRBD1. The CDR3 is 18 amino acids. J was trimmed by 0 bases and V by 4 bases; bases with no gene match: 13. Germline V gene data show CDR1 as SGHTS and CDR2 as YDEGEE. CDR3 sequence: CASSLRRTGAVSNYGYTF. DNA of the CDR3: TGTGCCAGCAGCCTCCGACGGACAGGGGCCGTTTCTAACTATGGCTACACCTTC. Combining the CDR3 with reference TRBV5-8 and TRBJ1-2 gives the whole variable domain EAGVTQSPTHLIKTRGQQATLRCSPISGHTSVYWYQQALGLGLQFLLWYDEGEERNRGNFPPRFSGRQFPNYSSELNVNALELEDSALYLCASSLRRTGAVSNYGYTFGSGTRLTVV.

This clone was observed a single time. The chain uses TRBV7-9 and TRBJ2-7; the D gene is possibly TRBD2 (7 bases). This CDR3 region has 17 residues. CDR1 and CDR2 (germline): SEHNR, FQNEAQ (reference sequence). V was clipped by 2 bases and J by 6 bases, with 23 bases between them. The CDR3 loop is CASSLMSQGGPSSEQYF. CDR3 coding DNA: TGTGCCAGCAGCTTAATGTCACAGGGAGGGCCCTCTTCCGAGCAGTACTTC.